A few counts support the clone carrying this TCR beta chain. Germline and junction disagree at one end, which may indicate a read error. No donor had other autoimmune disease, uncontrolled infection, pregnancy or lactation. Reliance was placed on clinical symptoms, serum thyroxine, TRAb, thyroid ultrasound and orbital computed tomography for diagnosis. Over 9.5 ml of fresh blood yielded the PBMCs by density gradient. CDR3 length: 14 residues. CDR1 and CDR2 from the germline V gene are MDHEN and SYDVKM. Amplified TCR beta CDR3 regions were obtained using RNA transcripts as template. Second-round multiplex PCR followed a first-round RT-PCR using HTBI primers. In TCRdb, the multiplex PCR reads were re-called with MiXCR into one record per CDR3 protein. This sample carries about 220,000 distinct CDR3 sequences, 20% to 25% of them seen once, and the ten largest clones take under 55%. The record originates from a study of Graves' ophthalmopathy and Graves' hyperthyroidism.

Material for sequencing was peripheral blood. The TCR was taken from a woman between 45 and 60 years old with Graves' ophthalmopathy. The chain carries TRBV28 and TRBJ1-3, with D uncertain. CDR3 coding DNA: TGTGCCAGCAGTCCCGACTTTGCTGGAAACATCATATATTTT. Translating it yields CASSPDFAGNIIYF.